The T cell receptor (beta chain) described here comes from a study of cytomegalovirus exposure and HLA in healthy donors. 13 Jbeta primers and 60 Vbeta primers were used for the PCR. TCRdb's copy holds only in-frame clones and misses some; the assay was immunoSEQ multiplex PCR. The data hold a few hundred thousand clones, with roughly 79% observed a single time. Germline V CDR1 and CDR2: PRHDT, FYEKMQ (reference sequence). This CDR3 is 17 amino acids long. The V and J ends lost 5 bases and 5 bases, in that order; junction bases with no gene match: 16. Sequences were obtained from PBMCs. The receptor was isolated from a young man in good health and CMV-seronegative. The chain is built from TRBV13 and TRBJ2-7, with 9 nucleotides matching TRBD1. Here the CDR3 DNA reads TGTGCCAGCAGCCTTAGTACCCTTGGGGACAGGGAGAACGAGCAGTACTTC. Protein product: CASSLSTLGDRENEQYF.